Listed below are T cell receptor beta chains from one sample, sequenced in a study of cytomegalovirus exposure and HLA in healthy donors. Profiled with immunoSEQ multiplex PCR; TCRdb holds only in-frame clones, not every one. The table has fewer than 100,000 clones, roughly 80% seen once. Sequencing was carried out using PBMCs. These receptors were obtained from a middle-aged man in good health and CMV-seronegative. CDR3s include the opening cysteine and the closing phenylalanine or tryptophan. D genes are given only for firm matches. Clone size, where shown, is once, few, many, or a class for clones that have expanded.

cdr3_aa,cdr3_nt,j_call,clone_size,d_call,v_call
CERWQGNSYEQYF,TGTGAGCGGTGGCAGGGGAACTCCTACGAGCAGTACTTC,TRBJ2-7,NA,NA,TRBV28
CASSLEAGGPDTQYF,TGTGCCAGCAGCTTAGAGGCAGGGGGGCCAGATACGCAGTATTTT,TRBJ2-3,few,NA,TRBV11-2
CASSQVLGGALGFDGYTF,TGCGCCAGCAGCCAGGTTTTAGGGGGGGCGCTCGGGTTCGATGGCTACACCTTC,TRBJ1-2,NA,NA,TRBV4-1
CASSYSMRNGYTF,TGTGCCAGCAGTTACTCGATGAGGAATGGCTACACCTTC,TRBJ1-2,few,NA,TRBV6-5
CASSGQTLYNEQFF,TGTGCCAGCAGCGGACAGACGTTGTACAATGAGCAGTTCTTC,TRBJ2-1,NA,NA,TRBV25-1
CATSPGQGILETQYF,TGTGCCACCAGCCCCGGCCAGGGGATCTTAGAGACCCAGTACTTC,TRBJ2-5,NA,NA,TRBV15
CASSEGVTSTDTQYF,TGTGCCAGCAGTGAAGGAGTTACCAGCACAGATACGCAGTATTTT,TRBJ2-3,NA,NA,TRBV6-1
CSVLRTMDGEAFF,TGCAGCGTTCTTAGGACTATGGATGGGGAAGCTTTCTTT,TRBJ1-1,NA,NA,TRBV29-1
CASSPNLAKNIQYF,TGTGCCAGCAGTCCCAATTTAGCCAAAAACATTCAGTACTTC,TRBJ2-4,NA,NA,TRBV6-5
CASRKQGGLVYEQYF,TGTGCCAGCAGGAAGCAGGGCGGACTAGTCTACGAGCAGTACTTC,TRBJ2-7,NA,TRBD2,TRBV28
CASSLAIGLLQAKAFF,TGTGCCAGCAGCTTAGCGATCGGGTTATTACAGGCTAAAGCTTTCTTT,TRBJ1-1,few,NA,TRBV7-9
CASGRPGQGTDTQYF,TGTGCCAGCGGACGTCCGGGACAGGGAACAGATACGCAGTATTTT,TRBJ2-3,NA,TRBD1,TRBV28
CASSPDRTYGYTF,TGTGCCAGCAGTCCCGACAGGACTTATGGCTACACCTTC,TRBJ1-2,NA,NA,TRBV28
CASSSPLRGDNEQFF,TGTGCCAGCAGTTCGCCCCTAAGGGGCGACAATGAGCAGTTCTTC,TRBJ2-1,NA,NA,TRBV7-2
CASSLYNEQFF,TGTGCCAGTAGCCTGTACAATGAGCAGTTCTTC,TRBJ2-1,NA,NA,TRBV19
CASSVGGDTGELFF,TGTGCCAGCAGCGTAGGGGGCGACACCGGGGAGCTGTTTTTT,TRBJ2-2,NA,NA,TRBV9
CASSISGTGGVELFF,TGTGCCAGCAGCATCTCCGGGACAGGGGGAGTGGAGCTGTTTTTT,TRBJ2-2,few,TRBD1,TRBV7-2
CASSFATSGYEQYF,TGTGCCAGTAGTTTTGCGACTAGCGGATACGAGCAGTACTTC,TRBJ2-7,NA,TRBD2,TRBV19
CASRGAGQPNLYGYTF,TGTGCCAGCCGAGGGGCGGGGCAGCCGAATCTGTATGGCTACACCTTC,TRBJ1-2,NA,NA,TRBV7-2
CAISVDREHQPQHF,TGTGCCATCAGTGTGGACAGGGAACATCAGCCCCAGCATTTT,TRBJ1-5,NA,TRBD1,TRBV10-3
CASSYVSGRAGNEQFF,TGTGCCAGTAGCTACGTTAGCGGGAGGGCCGGCAATGAGCAGTTCTTC,TRBJ2-1,NA,TRBD2,TRBV19
CASSSGLTGDSYEQYF,TGTGCCAGCAGCTCGGGCCTCACAGGGGACTCCTACGAGCAGTACTTC,TRBJ2-7,once,TRBD1,TRBV5-5
CASSPWTLSGNTIYF,TGTGCCAGCTCACCATGGACTCTCTCTGGAAACACCATATATTTT,TRBJ1-3,NA,NA,TRBV18
CASSYWGREGAFF,TGTGCCAGCAGTTACTGGGGCAGGGAAGGAGCTTTCTTT,TRBJ1-1,NA,NA,TRBV6-5
CASSLVGGNTEAFF,TGTGCCAGCAGCTTAGTGGGGGGGAACACTGAAGCTTTCTTT,TRBJ1-1,NA,NA,TRBV7-9
CASSLQRGAHQETQYF,TGTGCCAGCAGCTTGCAGCGGGGGGCCCACCAAGAGACCCAGTACTTC,TRBJ2-5,NA,TRBD2,TRBV11-2
CASTSGQGISPLHF,TGTGCCAGCACTTCGGGACAGGGGATTTCACCCCTCCACTTT,TRBJ1-6,NA,TRBD1,TRBV2
CASSLVGGNSGNTIYF,TGTGCCAGCAGCTTAGTCGGGGGGAACTCTGGAAACACCATATATTTT,TRBJ1-3,once,NA,TRBV7-2
CASSSTGNEKLFF,TGTGCCAGCAGCTCGACAGGGAATGAAAAACTGTTTTTT,TRBJ1-4,NA,TRBD1,TRBV5-4
CASSLGTSGLQGEQFF,TGTGCCAGTAGTTTAGGGACTAGCGGTTTACAGGGCGAGCAGTTCTTC,TRBJ2-1,NA,TRBD2,TRBV19
CASMDRDNQPQHF,TGTGCCAGTATGGACAGGGACAATCAGCCCCAGCATTTT,TRBJ1-5,NA,TRBD1,TRBV19
CASSLVRGGPNTQYF,TGTGCCAGCAGCTTAGTGCGGGGGGGCCCCAATACGCAGTATTTT,TRBJ2-3,NA,TRBD2,TRBV7-9
CASSLSPTRYEQYF,TGTGCCAGCAGTCTATCCCCTACCCGCTACGAGCAGTACTTC,TRBJ2-7,few,NA,TRBV27
CASRLSGQGLSYTF,TGTGCCAGCAGGTTATCTGGGCAGGGGTTGAGCTACACCTTC,TRBJ1-2,once,NA,TRBV6-1
CASSAPPGLAGSHEQFF,TGTGCCAGCAGCGCGCCACCGGGACTAGCGGGAAGCCATGAGCAGTTCTTC,TRBJ2-1,NA,TRBD2,TRBV27
CASSRRTGGLGTEAFF,TGTGCCAGCTCACGTCGGACAGGAGGACTGGGGACTGAAGCTTTCTTT,TRBJ1-1,NA,TRBD1,TRBV18
CASSIRTSGASFYEQYF,TGTGCCAGTAGTATCAGGACTAGCGGGGCCTCTTTCTACGAGCAGTACTTC,TRBJ2-7,NA,TRBD2,TRBV19
CASSQQGEGGTEAFF,TGCGCCAGCAGCCAACAGGGGGAAGGTGGCACTGAAGCTTTCTTT,TRBJ1-1,NA,TRBD1,TRBV4-3
CASSQDGTFGQPQHF,TGCGCCAGCAGCCAAGACGGGACATTTGGTCAGCCCCAGCATTTT,TRBJ1-5,NA,NA,TRBV4-1
CASSSQAGVKDGYTF,TGTGCCAGCAGCTCCCAGGCCGGGGTTAAAGATGGCTACACCTTC,TRBJ1-2,once,NA,TRBV11-2
CASSARTFYGYTF,TGTGCCAGCAGTGCGCGTACTTTCTATGGCTACACCTTC,TRBJ1-2,once,NA,TRBV25-1
CSATTGAYNEQFF,TGCAGCGCCACCACAGGGGCCTACAATGAGCAGTTCTTC,TRBJ2-1,few,TRBD1,TRBV29-1